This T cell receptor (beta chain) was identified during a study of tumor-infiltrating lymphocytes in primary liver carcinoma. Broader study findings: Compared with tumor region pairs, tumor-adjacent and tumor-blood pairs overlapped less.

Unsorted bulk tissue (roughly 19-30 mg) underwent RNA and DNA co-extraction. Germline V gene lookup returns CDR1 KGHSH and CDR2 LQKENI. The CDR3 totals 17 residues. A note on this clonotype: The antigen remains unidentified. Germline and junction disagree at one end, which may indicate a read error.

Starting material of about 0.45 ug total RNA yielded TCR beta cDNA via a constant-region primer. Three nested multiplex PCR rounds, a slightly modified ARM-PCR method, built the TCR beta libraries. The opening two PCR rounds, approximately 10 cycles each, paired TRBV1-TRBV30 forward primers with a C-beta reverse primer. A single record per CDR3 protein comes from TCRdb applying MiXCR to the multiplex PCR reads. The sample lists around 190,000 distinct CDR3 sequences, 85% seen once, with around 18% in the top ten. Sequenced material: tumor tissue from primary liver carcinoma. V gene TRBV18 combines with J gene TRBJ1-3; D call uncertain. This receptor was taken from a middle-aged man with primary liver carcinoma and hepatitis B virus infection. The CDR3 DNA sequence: TGTGCCATCTCACCACGGCCCGGCTCAGACTCTGGAAACACCATATATTTT. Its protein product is CAISPRPGSDSGNTIYF.